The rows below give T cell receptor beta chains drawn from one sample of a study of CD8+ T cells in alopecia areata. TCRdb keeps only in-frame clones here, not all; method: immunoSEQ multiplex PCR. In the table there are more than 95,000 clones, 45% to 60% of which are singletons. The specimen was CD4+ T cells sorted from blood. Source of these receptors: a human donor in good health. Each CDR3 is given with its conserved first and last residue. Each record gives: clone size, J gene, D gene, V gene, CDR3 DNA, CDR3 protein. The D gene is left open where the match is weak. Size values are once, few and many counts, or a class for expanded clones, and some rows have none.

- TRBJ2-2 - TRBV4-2 TGTGCCAGCAGCCAGGGGACTACCGGGGAGCTGTTTTTT CASSQGTTGELFF
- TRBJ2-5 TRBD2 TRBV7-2 TGTGCCAGCAGCTTCGCGGGGGGGCAAGAGACCCAGTACTTC CASSFAGGQETQYF
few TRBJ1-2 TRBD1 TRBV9 TGTGCCAGCAGCGTAGCCAGGGGGGGCTATGGCTACACCTTC CASSVARGGYGYTF
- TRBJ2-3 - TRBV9 TGTGCCAGCAGCGTAGGTAGAAGTTGGCCTACGCAGTATTTT CASSVGRSWPTQYF
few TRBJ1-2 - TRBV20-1 TGCAGTGCTAGTTGGGGGCTCGGCTACACCTTC CSASWGLGYTF
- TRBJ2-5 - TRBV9 TGTGCCAGCAGCAGCGGGCTTCACCAAGAGACCCAGTACTTC CASSSGLHQETQYF
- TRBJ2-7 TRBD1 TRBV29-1 TGCAGCGGTAGACAGGGGGGATCCTACGAGCAGTACTTC CSGRQGGSYEQYF
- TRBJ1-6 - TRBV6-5 TGTGCCAGCAGTTATTCAACCGGAGCCCTTAATTCACCCCTCCACTTT CASSYSTGALNSPLHF
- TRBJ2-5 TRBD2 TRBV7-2 TGTGCCAGCAGCTACCAGCGGGGGGGCCAGGAGACCCAGTACTTC CASSYQRGGQETQYF
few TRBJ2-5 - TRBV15 TGTGCCACCAGCGGGGGATTCGGAGAGACCCAGTACTTC CATSGGFGETQYF
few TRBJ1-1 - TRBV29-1 TGCAGCGTTGTTGCAGGGCTGAACACTGAAGCTTTCTTT CSVVAGLNTEAFF
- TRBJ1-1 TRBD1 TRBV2 TGTGCCAGCAGTGTCCCCAGGGGGCGCGGGATAGAGACTGAAGCTTTCTTT CASSVPRGRGIETEAFF
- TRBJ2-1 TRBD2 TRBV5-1 TGCGCCAGCAGCTTCGGGGGGTCATCCTACAATGAGCAGTTCTTC CASSFGGSSYNEQFF
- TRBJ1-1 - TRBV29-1 TGCAGCGTTCAGGGAGTATTGAACACTGAAGCTTTCTTT CSVQGVLNTEAFF
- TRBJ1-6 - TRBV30 TGTGCCTGGAAGGGACGAGGGGATTCACCCCTCCACTTT CAWKGRGDSPLHF
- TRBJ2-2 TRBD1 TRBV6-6 TGTGCCAGCAGACAGGGGGGCATTTGGGACACCGGGGAGCTGTTTTTT CASRQGGIWDTGELFF
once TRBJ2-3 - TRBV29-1 TGCAGCGTTGAAGCTACCCCAGATACGCAGTATTTT CSVEATPDTQYF
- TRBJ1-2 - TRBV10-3 TGTGCCATCAGTGAGTCATCCGGGATTGGCTATGGCTACACCTTC CAISESSGIGYGYTF
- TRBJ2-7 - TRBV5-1 TGCGCCAGCAGCCGGGACGGGTACGAGCAGTACTTC CASSRDGYEQYF
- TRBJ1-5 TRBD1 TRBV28 TGTGCCAGCAGCCCCGTGGGCAGGGGGCGGACCCAGCCCCAGCATTTT CASSPVGRGRTQPQHF
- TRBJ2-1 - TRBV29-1 TGCAGCGTTGCGCAGAGCTCCTACAATGAGCAGTTCTTC CSVAQSSYNEQFF
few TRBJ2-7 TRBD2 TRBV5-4 TGTGCCAGCAGCTCCGGACTAGCGGGGTCCTACGAGCAGTACTTC CASSSGLAGSYEQYF
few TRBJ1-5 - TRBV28 TGTGCCAGCAGAGACGGCGGCGGGAGCAATCAGCCCCAGCATTTT CASRDGGGSNQPQHF
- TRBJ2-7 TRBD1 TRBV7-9 TGTGCCAGCAGCCCGGGACAGGGCTGGTACGAGCAGTACTTC CASSPGQGWYEQYF
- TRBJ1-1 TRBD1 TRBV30 TGTGCCTGGGCCCGGGACAGGATAAACACTGAAGCTTTCTTT CAWARDRINTEAFF
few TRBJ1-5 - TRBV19 TGTGCCAGTAGGAGAATAGGAGAGCCCCAGCATTTT CASRRIGEPQHF
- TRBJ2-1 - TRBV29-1 TGCAGCGTTGTGGGGTACAATGAGCAGTTCTTC CSVVGYNEQFF
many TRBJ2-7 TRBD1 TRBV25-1 TGTGCCAGCAGTGTGAACAGGGGGCGAACCTCCTACGAGCAGTACTTC CASSVNRGRTSYEQYF
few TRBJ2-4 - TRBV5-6 TGTGCCAGCAGCTTGGGGGTGGCGGGGGCGGCCAAAAACATTCAGTACTTC CASSLGVAGAAKNIQYF
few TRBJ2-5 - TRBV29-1 TGCAGCGTTTATGAATGGCAGCTCCAAGAGACCCAGTACTTC CSVYEWQLQETQYF
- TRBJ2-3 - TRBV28 TGTGCCAGCAGTTTACTGGGTTACGTCGGAGATACGCAGTATTTT CASSLLGYVGDTQYF
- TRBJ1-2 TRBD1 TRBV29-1 TGCAGCGGTGCGACAGGGAGGAATGTAGTCGATGGCTACACCTTC CSGATGRNVVDGYTF
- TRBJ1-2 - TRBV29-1 TGCAGCGTCCGACTTTTAACAGCTAACTATGGCTACACCTTC CSVRLLTANYGYTF
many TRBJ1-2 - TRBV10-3 TGTGCCATCAGTGCAGGGAGTTCATATGGCTACACCTTC CAISAGSSYGYTF
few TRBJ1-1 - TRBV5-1 TGCGCCAGCAGCTTCAACTCCTGGGCTGAAGCTTTCTTT CASSFNSWAEAFF
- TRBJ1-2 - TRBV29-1 TGCAGCGCCCTAGCGGGGGGCTACACCTTC CSALAGGYTF
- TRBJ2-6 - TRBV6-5 TGTGCCAGCCAATACCAACTCTCTGGGGCCAACGTCCTGACTTTC CASQYQLSGANVLTF
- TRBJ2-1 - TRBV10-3 TGTGCCATCAGTGAGGGTTGGTCAGGGGTGGACAATGAGCAGTTCTTC CAISEGWSGVDNEQFF
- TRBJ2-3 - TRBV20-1 TGCAGAGTAGGAGATACGCAGTATTTT CRVGDTQYF
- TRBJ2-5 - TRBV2 TGTGCCAGCAAAACGGACCAAGAGACCCAGTACTTC CASKTDQETQYF
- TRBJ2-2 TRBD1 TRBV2 TGTGCCAGCAAAGGACAGGGGTCGAACACCGGGGAGCTGTTTTTT CASKGQGSNTGELFF
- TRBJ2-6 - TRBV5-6 TGTGCCAGCAGCTTGGTTTCAGTCTCTGGGGCCAACGTCCTGACTTTC CASSLVSVSGANVLTF
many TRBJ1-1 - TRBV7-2 TGTGCCAGCAGCCTAACGACGAACACTGAAGCTTTCTTT CASSLTTNTEAFF
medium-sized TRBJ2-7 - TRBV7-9 TGTGCCAGCAGCTTCTCGACAGTCGAGCAGTACTTC CASSFSTVEQYF
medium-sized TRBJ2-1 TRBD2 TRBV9 TGTGCCAGCAGCGTAGTAGGCGGGGGGGCCTCAGTTGAGCAGTTCTTC CASSVVGGGASVEQFF
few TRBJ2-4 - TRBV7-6 TGTGCCAGCAGCTCCCCAGGGGGGGACATTCAGTACTTC CASSSPGGDIQYF
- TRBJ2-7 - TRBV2 TGTGCCAGCAGTGATGGATTTGCCCAAGGAGGCGAGCAGTACTTC CASSDGFAQGGEQYF
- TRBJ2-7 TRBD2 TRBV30 TGTGCCCTGAACGGGGGAGGGTCCTACGAGCAGTACTTC CALNGGGSYEQYF
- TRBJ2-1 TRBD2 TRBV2 TGTGCCAGCACCCAGCGGGGGGGCTACAATGAGCAGTTCTTC CASTQRGGYNEQFF
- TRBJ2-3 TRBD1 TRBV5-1 TGCGCCAGCAGCAGCGGACAGGGCAGCACAGATACGCAGTATTTT CASSSGQGSTDTQYF
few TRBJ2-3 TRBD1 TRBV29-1 TGCAGCGTCTTACCCCGGACAGGGGTCACAGATACGCAGTATTTT CSVLPRTGVTDTQYF
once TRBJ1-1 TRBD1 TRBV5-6 TGTGCCAGTTACCGGGACAGTTACACTGAAGCTTTCTTT CASYRDSYTEAFF
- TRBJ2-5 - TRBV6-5 TGTGCCAGCAGTTACGGGGGAGAGACCCAGTACTTC CASSYGGETQYF
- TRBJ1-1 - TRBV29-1 TGCAGCGTGGGACGCAGGGTGGGCGCTTTCTTT CSVGRRVGAFF
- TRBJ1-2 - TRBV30 TGTGCCTGGAGTGTGCCGACGCCCAACTATGGCTACACCTTC CAWSVPTPNYGYTF
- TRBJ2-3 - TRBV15 TGTGCCACCAGCAGAGCCCACCTCTATAGCGACCTTAGCACAGATACGCAGTATTTT CATSRAHLYSDLSTDTQYF
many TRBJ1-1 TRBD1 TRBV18 TGTGCCAGCTCACAACAGGGGGTGAACACTGAAGCTTTCTTT CASSQQGVNTEAFF
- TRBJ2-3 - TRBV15 TGTGCCACCAGCACCCAGGCCTCGCAGTATTTT CATSTQASQYF